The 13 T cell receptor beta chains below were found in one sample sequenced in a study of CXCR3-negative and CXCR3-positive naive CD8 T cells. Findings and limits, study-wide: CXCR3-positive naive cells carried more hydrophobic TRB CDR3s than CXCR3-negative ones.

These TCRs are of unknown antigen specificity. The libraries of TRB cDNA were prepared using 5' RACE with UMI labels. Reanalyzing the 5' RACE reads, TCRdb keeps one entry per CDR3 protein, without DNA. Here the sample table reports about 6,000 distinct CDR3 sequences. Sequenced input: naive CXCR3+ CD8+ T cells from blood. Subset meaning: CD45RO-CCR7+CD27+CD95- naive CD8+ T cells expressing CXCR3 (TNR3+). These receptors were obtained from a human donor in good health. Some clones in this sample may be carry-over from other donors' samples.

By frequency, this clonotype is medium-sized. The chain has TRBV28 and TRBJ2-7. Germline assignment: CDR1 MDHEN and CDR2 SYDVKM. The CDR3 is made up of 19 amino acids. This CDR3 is CASSFKSGSSHYQTYEQYF. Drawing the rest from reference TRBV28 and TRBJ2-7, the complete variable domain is DVKVTQSSRYLVKRTGEKVFLECVQDMDHENMFWYRQDPGLGLRLIYFSYDVKMKEKGDIPEGYSVSREKKERFSLILESASTNQTSMYLCASSFKSGSSHYQTYEQYFGPGTRLTVT.

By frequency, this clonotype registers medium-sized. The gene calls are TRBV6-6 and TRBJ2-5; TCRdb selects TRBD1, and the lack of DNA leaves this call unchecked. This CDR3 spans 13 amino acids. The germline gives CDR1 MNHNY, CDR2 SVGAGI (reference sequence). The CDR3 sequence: CASRGELQETQYF.

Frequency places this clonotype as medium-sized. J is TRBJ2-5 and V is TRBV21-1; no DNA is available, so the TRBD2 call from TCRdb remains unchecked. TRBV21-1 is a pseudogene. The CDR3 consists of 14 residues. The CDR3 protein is CASSKGRAKETQYF.

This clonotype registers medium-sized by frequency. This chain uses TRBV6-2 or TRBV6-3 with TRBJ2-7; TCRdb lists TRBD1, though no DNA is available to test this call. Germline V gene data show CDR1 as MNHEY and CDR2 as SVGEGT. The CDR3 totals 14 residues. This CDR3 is CASITGTGEYEQYF.

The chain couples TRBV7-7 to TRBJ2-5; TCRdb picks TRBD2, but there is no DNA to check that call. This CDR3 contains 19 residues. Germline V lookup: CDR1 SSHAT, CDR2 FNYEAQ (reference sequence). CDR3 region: CASSPYPKTRRGKGETQYF. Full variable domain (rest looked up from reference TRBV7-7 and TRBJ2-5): GAGVSQSPRYKVTKRGQDVTLRCDPISSHATLYWYQQALGQGPEFLTYFNYEAQPDKSGLPSDRFSAERPEGSISTLTIQRTEQRDSAMYRCASSPYPKTRRGKGETQYFGPGTRLLVL.

This chain's CDR3 is CASSPGWEADTQYF. The genes are TRBV28 and TRBJ2-3; the D call of TRBD1 rests on TCRdb alone, since no DNA is present to check it. This CDR3 is built from 14 residues. Germline-derived CDR1 and CDR2 are MDHEN and SYDVKM.

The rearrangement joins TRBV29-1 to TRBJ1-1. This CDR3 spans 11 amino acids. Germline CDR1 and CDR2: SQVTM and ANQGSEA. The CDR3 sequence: CSVGENTEAFF.

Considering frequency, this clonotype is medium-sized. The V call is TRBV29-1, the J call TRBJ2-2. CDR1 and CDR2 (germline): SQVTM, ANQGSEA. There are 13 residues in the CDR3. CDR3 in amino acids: CSYSNANTGELFF.

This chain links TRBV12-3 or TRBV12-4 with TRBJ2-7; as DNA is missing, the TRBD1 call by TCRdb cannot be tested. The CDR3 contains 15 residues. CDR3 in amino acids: CASSLTGTGTGEQYF.

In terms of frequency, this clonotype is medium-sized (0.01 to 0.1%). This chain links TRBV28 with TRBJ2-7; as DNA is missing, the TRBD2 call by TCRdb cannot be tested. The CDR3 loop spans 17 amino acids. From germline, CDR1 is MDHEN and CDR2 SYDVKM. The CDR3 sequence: CASYGFKSSLNSYEQYF.

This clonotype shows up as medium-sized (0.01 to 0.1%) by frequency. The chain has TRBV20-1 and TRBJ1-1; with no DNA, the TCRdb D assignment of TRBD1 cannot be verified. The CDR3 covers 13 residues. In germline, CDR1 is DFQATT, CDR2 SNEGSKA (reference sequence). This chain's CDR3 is CSARDTGWTEAFF.

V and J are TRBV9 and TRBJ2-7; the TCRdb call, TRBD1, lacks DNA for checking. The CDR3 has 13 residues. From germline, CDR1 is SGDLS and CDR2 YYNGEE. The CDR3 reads CASQPGAAGEQYF. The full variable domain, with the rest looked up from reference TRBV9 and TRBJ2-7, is DSGVTQTPKHLITATGQRVTLRCSPRSGDLSVYWYQQSLDQGLQFLIQYYNGEERAKGNILERFSAQQFPDLHSELNLSSLELGDSALYFCASQPGAAGEQYFGPGTRLTVT.

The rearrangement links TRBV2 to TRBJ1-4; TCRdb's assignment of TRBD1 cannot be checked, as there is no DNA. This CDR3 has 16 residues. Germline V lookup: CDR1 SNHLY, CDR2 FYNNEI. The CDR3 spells CASSPGFGATNEKLFF.